This T cell receptor beta chain was sequenced in a study of blood T cell repertoires in COVID-19. Study as a whole: Researchers got acute and convalescent COVID-19 samples from the United States, Italy and Spain.

The CDR3 contains 14 residues. Germline V gene sequence: CDR1 SGHTA, CDR2 FQGNSA. Trimming cost V 4 bases and J 8 bases; bases outside gene matches: 7. Enrolled through a virtual design, the participants were between roughly 18 and 90 years of age and came from around 25 US areas. Grouping used clinical history reported by participants in a survey and questionnaire. Source study methods: Amplification with reference gene primers provided the estimates of nucleated cell counts. The method was immunoSEQ multiplex PCR; TCRdb's version includes in-frame clones alone and lacks a portion of them. V and J calls and clone size come straight from that table; D and trimming were deduced from the DNA. The repertoire holds a few hundred thousand clones, with 90% as singletons.

Sequencing input: PBMCs or T cells enriched from blood (not recorded which). This clonotype was obtained from a woman aged 18-29 years with acute COVID-19. This sequence joins TRBV7-2 and TRBJ2-1; 8 bases are a match to TRBD2. The CDR3 spells CASSSGLGFYEQFF. The CDR3 nucleotides read TGTGCCAGCAGCTCGGGACTAGGATTCTATGAGCAGTTCTTC.